This T cell receptor beta chain derives from a study of radiation and T cells in renal cell carcinoma. Documented time point: blood 2 weeks post-SBRT. Described treatment: 15 Gy SBRT to primary tumor, nephrectomy 4 weeks later. Method: immunoSEQ multiplex PCR; TCRdb's copy keeps in-frame clones and lacks some. Of roughly 130,000 clones in the sample, more than 75% were seen once. Trimming pared 1 base from V and 9 bases from J, leaving 20 bases between. Germline CDR1 SGHTS, CDR2 YDEGEE. CDR3 size: 17 residues. This sequence was found in a woman aged 70-85 years with renal cell carcinoma. The rearrangement uses TRBV5-8 and TRBJ1-6; a possible D gene is TRBD1 (5 bases). The source material was blood, sampled from a patient whose treatment included radiotherapy and nephrectomy. This chain's CDR3 is CASSLKPLGGSGSPLHF. DNA of the CDR3: TGTGCCAGCAGCTTGAAACCCCTGGGGGGTAGCGGTTCACCCCTCCACTTT.